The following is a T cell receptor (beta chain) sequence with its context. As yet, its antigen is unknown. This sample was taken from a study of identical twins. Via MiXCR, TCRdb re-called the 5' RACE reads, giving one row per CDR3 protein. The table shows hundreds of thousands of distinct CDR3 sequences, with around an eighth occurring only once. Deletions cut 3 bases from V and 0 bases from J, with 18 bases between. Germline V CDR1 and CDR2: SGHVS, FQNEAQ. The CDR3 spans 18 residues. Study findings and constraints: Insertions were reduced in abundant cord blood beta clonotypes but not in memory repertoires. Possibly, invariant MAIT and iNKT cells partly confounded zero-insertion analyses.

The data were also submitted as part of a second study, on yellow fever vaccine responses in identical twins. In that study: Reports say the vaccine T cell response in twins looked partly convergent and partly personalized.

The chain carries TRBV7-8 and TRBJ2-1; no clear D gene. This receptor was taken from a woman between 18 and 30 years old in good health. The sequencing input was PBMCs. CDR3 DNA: TGTGCCAGCAGCTTCCCCCGTCCACCAGCACGCTCCTACAATGAGCAGTTCTTC. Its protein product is CASSFPRPPARSYNEQFF.